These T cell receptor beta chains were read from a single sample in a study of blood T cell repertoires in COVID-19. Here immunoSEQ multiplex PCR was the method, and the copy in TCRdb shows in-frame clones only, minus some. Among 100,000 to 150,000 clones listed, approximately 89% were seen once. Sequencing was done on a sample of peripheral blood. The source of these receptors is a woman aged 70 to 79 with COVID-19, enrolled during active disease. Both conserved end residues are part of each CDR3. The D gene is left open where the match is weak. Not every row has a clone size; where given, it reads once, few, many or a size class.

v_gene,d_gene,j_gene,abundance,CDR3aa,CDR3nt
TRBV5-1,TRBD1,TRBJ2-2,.,CASGPTGDITGELFF,TGCGCCAGCGGGCCGACAGGGGATATTACCGGGGAGCTGTTTTTT
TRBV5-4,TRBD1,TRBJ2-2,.,CASSTGQGAGGELFF,TGTGCCAGCAGCACCGGACAGGGGGCAGGCGGGGAGCTGTTTTTT
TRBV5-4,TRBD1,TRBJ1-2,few,CASSPKQGRRGYTF,TGTGCCAGCAGCCCAAAACAGGGGCGACGTGGCTACACCTTC
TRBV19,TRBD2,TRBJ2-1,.,CASSIEAPSSGGRDEQFF,TGTGCCAGTAGTATAGAGGCCCCCTCTAGCGGGGGAAGAGATGAGCAGTTCTTC
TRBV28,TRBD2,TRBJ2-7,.,CAAALSRGRSYEQYF,TGTGCCGCTGCTCTATCGCGGGGGAGGTCCTACGAGCAGTACTTC
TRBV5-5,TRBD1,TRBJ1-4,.,CASSLATGNEKLFF,TGTGCCAGCAGCTTGGCGACAGGGAATGAAAAACTGTTTTTT
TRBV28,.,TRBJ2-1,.,CASSLVTDSYNEQFF,TGTGCCAGCAGTTTAGTGACAGACTCCTACAATGAGCAGTTCTTC
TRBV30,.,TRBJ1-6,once,CAWSVDPRDSPLHF,TGTGCCTGGAGTGTGGACCCGAGGGATTCACCCCTCCACTTT
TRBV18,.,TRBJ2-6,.,CASSPTGNSGANVLTF,TGTGCCAGCTCACCTACAGGAAACTCTGGGGCCAACGTCCTGACTTTC
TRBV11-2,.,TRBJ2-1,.,CASSLVGPNEQFF,TGTGCCAGCAGCTTAGTTGGGCCCAATGAGCAGTTCTTC
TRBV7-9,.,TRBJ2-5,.,CASSLGLRGQETQYF,TGTGCCAGCAGCTTAGGACTGCGGGGACAAGAGACCCAGTACTTC
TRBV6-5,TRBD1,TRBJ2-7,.,CATSYRDRASYEQYF,TGTGCCACCAGTTACCGGGACAGGGCCTCCTACGAGCAGTACTTC
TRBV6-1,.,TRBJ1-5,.,CASSETFISGGDQPQHF,TGTGCCAGCAGTGAAACTTTTATCTCTGGGGGGGATCAGCCCCAGCATTTT
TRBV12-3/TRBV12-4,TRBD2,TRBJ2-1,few,CASTMGGVNEQFF,TGTGCCAGCACCATGGGAGGGGTCAATGAGCAGTTCTTC
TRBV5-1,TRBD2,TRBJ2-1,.,CASSLVLGLAGVYNEQFF,TGCGCCAGCAGCTTGGTCCTAGGACTAGCGGGGGTGTACAATGAGCAGTTCTTC
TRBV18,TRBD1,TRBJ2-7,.,CASSPILTGELYEQYF,TGTGCCAGCTCACCAATCTTGACAGGGGAGCTTTACGAGCAGTACTTC
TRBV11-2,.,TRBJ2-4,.,CASSLDSTTKNIQYF,TGTGCCAGCAGCTTGGACAGTACGACCAAAAACATTCAGTACTTC
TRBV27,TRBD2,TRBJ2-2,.,CASSGTSGGLNTGELFF,TGTGCCAGCAGTGGGACTAGCGGGGGCCTGAACACCGGGGAGCTGTTTTTT
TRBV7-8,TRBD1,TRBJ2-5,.,CASSLAIGTDQETQYF,TGTGCCAGCAGCTTAGCGATTGGGACAGACCAAGAGACCCAGTACTTC
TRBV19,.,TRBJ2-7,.,CASSIVYSSYEQYF,TGTGCCAGTAGTATAGTTTACAGTTCCTACGAGCAGTACTTC
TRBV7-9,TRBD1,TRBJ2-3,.,CASSRAPGQGADTQYF,TGTGCCAGCAGCAGGGCCCCGGGACAGGGGGCTGATACGCAGTATTTT
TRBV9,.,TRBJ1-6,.,CASSVEGRGGGNSPLHF,TGTGCCAGCAGCGTAGAGGGCAGGGGTGGAGGTAATTCACCCCTCCACTTT
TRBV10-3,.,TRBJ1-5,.,CAITSGQGQPQHF,TGTGCCATCACATCAGGGCAGGGGCAGCCCCAGCATTTT
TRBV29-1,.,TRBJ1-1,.,CSVSRARGGNTEAFF,TGCAGCGTTTCTCGGGCGCGAGGAGGGAACACTGAAGCTTTCTTT
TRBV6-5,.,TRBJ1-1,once,CASRSRGEAFF,TGTGCCAGCAGGTCGAGAGGCGAAGCTTTCTTT
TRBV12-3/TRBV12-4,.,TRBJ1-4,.,CASSLRVEKLFF,TGTGCCAGCAGCCTTAGAGTTGAAAAACTGTTTTTT